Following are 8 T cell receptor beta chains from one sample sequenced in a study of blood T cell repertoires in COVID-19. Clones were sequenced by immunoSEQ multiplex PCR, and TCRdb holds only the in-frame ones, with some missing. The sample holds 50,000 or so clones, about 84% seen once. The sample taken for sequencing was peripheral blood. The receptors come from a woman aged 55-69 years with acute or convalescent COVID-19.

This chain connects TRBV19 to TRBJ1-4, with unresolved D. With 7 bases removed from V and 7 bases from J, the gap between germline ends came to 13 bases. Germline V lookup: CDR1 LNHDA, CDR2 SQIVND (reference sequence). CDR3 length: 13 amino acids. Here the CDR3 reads CASISFGSEKLFF. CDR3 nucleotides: TGTGCCAGTATTTCCTTTGGGAGTGAAAAACTGTTTTTT.

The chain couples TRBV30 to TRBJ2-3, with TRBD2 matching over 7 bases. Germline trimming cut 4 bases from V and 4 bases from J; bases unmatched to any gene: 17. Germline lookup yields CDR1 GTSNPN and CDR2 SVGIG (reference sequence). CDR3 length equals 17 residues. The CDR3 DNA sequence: TGTGCCTGGAACCCCTCTCGGGCGGGAGTAGGGGCAGATACGCAGTATTTT. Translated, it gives CAWNPSRAGVGADTQYF.

CDR3 DNA: TGTGCCAGCAGTCCGGGTCCTCTTTTGAACACCGGGGAGCTGTTTTTT. Translating it yields CASSPGPLLNTGELFF. This rearrangement joins TRBV28 to TRBJ2-2; D uncertain. Germline loops: CDR1 MDHEN, CDR2 SYDVKM. The CDR3 totals 16 residues. Between the trimmed V and J ends, which lost 5 bases and 1 base, there was a span of 14 bases.

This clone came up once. The CDR3 reads CASSLDQTGVYGYTF. The CDR3 DNA sequence: TGCGCCAGCAGCTTGGACCAGACAGGAGTATATGGCTACACCTTC. The chain has TRBV5-1 and TRBJ1-2, with a possible D match to TRBD1 (6 bases). Trimming took off 0 bases at V and 5 bases at J, with 14 bases between the two ends. CDR1 is SGHRS and CDR2 is YFSETQ in the germline V gene. There are 15 residues in the CDR3.

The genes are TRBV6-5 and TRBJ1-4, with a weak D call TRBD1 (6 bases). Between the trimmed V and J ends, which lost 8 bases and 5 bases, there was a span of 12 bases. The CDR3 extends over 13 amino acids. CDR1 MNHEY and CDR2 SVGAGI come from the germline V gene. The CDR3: CASQQGRNEKLFF. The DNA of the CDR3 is TGTGCCAGCCAACAGGGCCGAAATGAAAAACTGTTTTTT.

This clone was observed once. Written as DNA, the CDR3 is TGTGCCAGCAGCTTGGCTCGCGCTAGTGACGAGCAGTACTTC. It encodes CASSLARASDEQYF. The chain carries TRBV5-4 and TRBJ2-7; unclear D gene. Germline V gene sequence: CDR1 SGHNT, CDR2 YYREEE (reference sequence). The CDR3 is 14 amino acids. Trimming took 0 bases from V and 5 from J, leaving 12 bases between them. The full variable domain, in which reference TRBV5-4 and TRBJ2-7 provide the parts outside the CDR3, is ETGVTQSPTHLIKTRGQQVTLRCSSQSGHNTVSWYQQALGQGPQFIFQYYREEENGRGNFPPRFSGLQFPNYSSELNVNALELDDSALYLCASSLARASDEQYFGPGTRLTVT.

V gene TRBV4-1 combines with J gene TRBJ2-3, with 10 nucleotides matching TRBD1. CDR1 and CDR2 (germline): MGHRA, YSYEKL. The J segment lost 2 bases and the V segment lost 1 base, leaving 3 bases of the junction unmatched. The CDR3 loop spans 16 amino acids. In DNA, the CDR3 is TGCGCCAGCAGCCAAGGGGGACAGGGGTTCACAGATACGCAGTATTTT. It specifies CASSQGGQGFTDTQYF.

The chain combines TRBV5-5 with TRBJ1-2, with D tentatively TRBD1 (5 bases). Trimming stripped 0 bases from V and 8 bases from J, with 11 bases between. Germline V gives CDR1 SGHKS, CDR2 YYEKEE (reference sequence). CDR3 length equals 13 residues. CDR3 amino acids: CASSLGSGYGYTF. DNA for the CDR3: TGTGCCAGCAGCTTGGGATCAGGGTACGGCTACACCTTC.